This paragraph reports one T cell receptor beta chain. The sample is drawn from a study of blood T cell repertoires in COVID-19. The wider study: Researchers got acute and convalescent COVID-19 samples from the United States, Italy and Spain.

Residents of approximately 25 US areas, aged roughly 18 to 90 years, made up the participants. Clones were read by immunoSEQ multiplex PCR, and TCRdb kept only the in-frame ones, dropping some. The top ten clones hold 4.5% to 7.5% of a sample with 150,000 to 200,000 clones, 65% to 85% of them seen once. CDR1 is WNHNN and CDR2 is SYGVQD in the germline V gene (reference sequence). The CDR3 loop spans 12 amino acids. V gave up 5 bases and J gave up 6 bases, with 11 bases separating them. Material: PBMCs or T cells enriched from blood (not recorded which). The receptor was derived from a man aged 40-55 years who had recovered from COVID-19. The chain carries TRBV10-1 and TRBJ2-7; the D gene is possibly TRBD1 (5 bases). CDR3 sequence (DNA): TGCGCCAGCAGTTCAGGGATCGGCGAGCAGTACTTC. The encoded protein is CASSSGIGEQYF.